Included here is one TCR beta chain sequence, with context. These data come from a study of CD8 T cells in Susac syndrome. V was pared by 5 bases and J by 4 bases, with 10 bases of the junction left unmatched. Germline loops: CDR1 LNHNV, CDR2 YYDKDF (reference sequence). This CDR3 comprises 16 residues. Random hexamers served to reverse transcribe roughly 0.5 to 1 ug RNA. One entry per CDR3 protein, called by TCRdb with MiXCR from the immunoSEQ multiplex PCR reads. This repertoire shows roughly 140,000 distinct CDR3 sequences, approximately 95% found once; its top ten account for 0.16%. The sequence derives from a human donor with Susac syndrome. Material: CD4+ T cells from PBMCs. The chain employs TRBV15 and TRBJ2-3; 9 positions match TRBD1. In DNA form, the CDR3 reads TGTGCCACCAGCGGTAAGGGACAGGGTGAGGCAGATACGCAGTATTTT. Translated: CATSGKGQGEADTQYF. The whole variable domain, filled in from reference TRBV15 and TRBJ2-3, reads DAMVIQNPRYQVTQFGKPVTLSCSQTLNHNVMYWYQQKSSQAPKLLFHYYDKDFNNEADTPDNFQSRRPNTSFCFLDIRSPGLGDTAMYLCATSGKGQGEADTQYFGPGTRLTVL.